This T cell receptor (beta chain) was profiled in a study of cytomegalovirus exposure and HLA in healthy donors. A multiplex PCR was run with 60 Vbeta primers and 13 Jbeta primers. Method: immunoSEQ multiplex PCR; TCRdb's copy keeps in-frame clones and lacks some. Among 120,000 or so clones, approximately 69% were seen once, and the ten largest hold less than 4%. V was pared by 5 bases and J by 6 bases, with 18 bases between. Germline lookup yields CDR1 SGDLS and CDR2 YYNGEE. CDR3 size: 14 residues. The chain joins TRBV9 to TRBJ2-7; tentative D call: TRBD2 (6 bases). The TCR was taken from a man between 40 and 49 years old in good health and CMV-seropositive. Sequencing was performed on PBMCs. This CDR3 reads CASSGGPTGGEQYF. The CDR3 nucleotides read TGTGCCAGCAGTGGCGGGCCGACCGGGGGCGAGCAGTACTTC.